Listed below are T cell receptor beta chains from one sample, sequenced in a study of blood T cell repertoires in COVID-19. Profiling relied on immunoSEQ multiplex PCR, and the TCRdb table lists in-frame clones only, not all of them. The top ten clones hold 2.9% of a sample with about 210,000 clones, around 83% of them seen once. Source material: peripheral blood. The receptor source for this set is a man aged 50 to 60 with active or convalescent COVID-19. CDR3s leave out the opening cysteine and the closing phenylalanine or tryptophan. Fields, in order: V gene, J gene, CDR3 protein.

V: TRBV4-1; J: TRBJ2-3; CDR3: ASSLTGGTSGADTQY
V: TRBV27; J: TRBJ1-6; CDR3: ASSLGQNSPLH
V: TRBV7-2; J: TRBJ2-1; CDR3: ASSLQGGQYNEQF
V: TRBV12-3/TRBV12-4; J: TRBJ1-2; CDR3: ASSPPGTNGYT
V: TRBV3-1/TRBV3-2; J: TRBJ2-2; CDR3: ASSPHLGLAGGGNTGELF
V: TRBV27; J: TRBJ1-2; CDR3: ASSTSDTGGGYT
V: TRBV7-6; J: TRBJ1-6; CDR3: ASSLQAGESSPLH
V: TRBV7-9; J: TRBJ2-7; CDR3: ASSPGQFRQVR
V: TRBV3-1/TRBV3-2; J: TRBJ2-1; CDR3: ASSQVGVAGEENEQF
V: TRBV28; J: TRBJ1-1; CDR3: ASSLRIRPEAF
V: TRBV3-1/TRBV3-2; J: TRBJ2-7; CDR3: ASSQEGELSSYEQY
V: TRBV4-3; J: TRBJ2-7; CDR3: ASSQGTGPSYEQY
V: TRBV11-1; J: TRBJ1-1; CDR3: ASSRQHANTEAF
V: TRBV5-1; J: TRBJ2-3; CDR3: ASSLASSAEVHTQY
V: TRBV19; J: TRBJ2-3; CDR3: ASSNRGFDTQY
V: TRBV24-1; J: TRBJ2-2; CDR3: ATSDPARSAGELF
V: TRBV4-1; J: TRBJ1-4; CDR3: ASSQQVPGSGKKLF
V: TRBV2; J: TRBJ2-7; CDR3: ATTAGGFFSYEQY
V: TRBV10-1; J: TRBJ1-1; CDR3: ASRGTRVTEAF
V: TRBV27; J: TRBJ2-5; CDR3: ASSLSRYRGRETQY
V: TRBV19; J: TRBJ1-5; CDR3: ASSIATDSNQPQH
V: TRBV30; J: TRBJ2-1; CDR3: AWSKGRIGEQF
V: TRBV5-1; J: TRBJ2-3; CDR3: ASSLGGQGDTQY
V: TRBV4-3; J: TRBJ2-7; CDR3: ASSQDRLASGYEQY
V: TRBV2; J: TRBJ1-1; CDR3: ASSQGGQNTEAF
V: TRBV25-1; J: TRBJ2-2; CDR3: ASSGDRGPGGELF
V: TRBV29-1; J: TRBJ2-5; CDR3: SVVLGGGRETQY
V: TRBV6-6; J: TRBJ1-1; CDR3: ASSRGGTGGLGTEAF
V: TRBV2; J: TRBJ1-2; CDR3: ASMGWGQGAYGYT
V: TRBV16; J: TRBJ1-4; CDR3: ASSSLARGLETNEKLF
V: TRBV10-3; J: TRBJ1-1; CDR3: AITPGGGTEAF
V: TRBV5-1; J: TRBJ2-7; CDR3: ASSGSGSSWYEQY
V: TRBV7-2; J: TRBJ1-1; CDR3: ASSAGQEAEAF
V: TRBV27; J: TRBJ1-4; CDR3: ASTLRLNRNEKLF
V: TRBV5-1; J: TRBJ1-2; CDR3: ASSLGQGGNGYT
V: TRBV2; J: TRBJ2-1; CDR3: ASEGGGAVTYNEQF
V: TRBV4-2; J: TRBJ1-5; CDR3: ASSQKTGMDQPQH